Given below is one TCR beta chain in context. Its cognate antigen is unknown. TCRdb reprocessed the reads with MiXCR, giving one entry per CDR3 protein. The sample has 550,000 to 850,000 distinct CDR3 sequences, 30% to 35% seen once. This sample stems from a study of T cell repertoires in cytomegalovirus infection. Trimming cost V 6 bases and J 7 bases; bases outside gene matches: 11. This CDR3 has 15 residues. The germline gives CDR1 MRHNA, CDR2 SNTAGT. Sequencing used cultured PBMCs, obtained from culture after CMV antigen stimulation. The chain uses TRBV6-4 and TRBJ2-1; 8 bases are shared with TRBD2. The receptor comes from a human donor in good health (CMV status not recorded). Some clones in this sample may be carry-over from other donors' samples. The CDR3 bases are TGTGCCAGCAGCCCGTCGGGGGGGCCATTGAATGAGCAGTTCTTC. Residues: CASSPSGGPLNEQFF.